This T cell receptor beta chain was profiled in a study of T cells expressing NK-cell markers. From the 5' RACE reads, TCRdb lists one entry per CDR3 protein and no DNA. The listing contains roughly 390,000 distinct CDR3 sequences. The source is a man aged 18 to 69 in good health. Sequencing was performed on blood T cells: a sorted CD56 or NKG2C T cell subset, CD4+ or CD8+ T cells, or bulk PBMC T cells (not recorded which).

CDR3 sequence: CASKGAVAGNTIYF. The V call is TRBV28, the J call TRBJ1-3; TCRdb selects TRBD1, and the lack of DNA leaves this call unchecked. The germline V gene encodes CDR1 MDHEN and CDR2 SYDVKM. The length of the CDR3 is 14 residues.